This paragraph covers one TCR beta chain sequence. Its antigen is currently unknown. These data belong to a study of CD8+ T cells in alopecia areata. Study-level background: It was oral tofacitinib, at 5 to 10 mg twice daily, that treated patients received.

Stated treatment: oral pan-JAK inhibitor, 5-10 mg twice daily. Peripheral blood samples and lesional scalp punch biopsies were obtained from alopecia areata patients. Between the trimmed V and J ends, which lost 3 bases and 7 bases, there was a span of 19 bases. The CDR3 has 17 residues. Germline values: CDR1 SEHNR, CDR2 FQNEAQ (reference sequence). Investigators isolated RNA and reverse transcribed it into cDNA to act as the sequencing template. This table comes from immunoSEQ multiplex PCR, and its TCRdb copy is limited to in-frame clones, with some not included. The repertoire holds around 100,000 clones, with around 60% as singletons. Findings and limits, study-wide: Within the top 100, expanded CD8+ clones significantly decreased with tofacitinib, as did scalp clonality. There was only one nonresponder, so it was unclear how baseline CD8+ expansion relates to response.

The V gene is TRBV7-9, the J gene TRBJ1-6; D unclear. This material consisted of CD8+ T cells sorted from blood, taken between weeks 55 and 65, from a patient treated with tofacitinib. The sequence was obtained from a human donor with alopecia areata. CDR3 residues: CASSLGTLGVVNSPLHF. CDR3 sequence (DNA): TGTGCCAGCAGCTTGGGTACTTTGGGAGTAGTCAATTCACCCCTCCACTTT.